These 30 T cell receptor beta chains were all obtained from the same sample, sequenced in a study of identical twins (dated by TCRdb to 2016 to 2017). Preparation of the library involved 5' RACE. The sequencer was an Illumina HiSeq 2000. Using fastp at Q25 and MiXCR, TCRdb reprocessed the public reads and kept productive beta chains. When rows share a CDR3 protein, they turn into one entry using the most common DNA and genes. The sample data list about 720,000 distinct CDR3 sequences, and approximately 18% of these were observed just once. Of the sample, around 13% falls within the top ten clones. This sample also appeared in a second study, on T cells expressing NK-cell markers.

The material sequenced was PBMCs. The receptors come from a woman under 30 in good health.

The rearrangement uses TRBV12-3 or TRBV12-4 and TRBJ2-1; 10 nucleotides agree with TRBD2. This CDR3 is 14 amino acids long. V gave up 6 bases and J gave up 4 bases; unmatched junction bases: 3. The CDR3 nucleotides read TGTGCCAGCAGGGGACTAGCGATGTACAATGAGCAGTTCTTC. Its protein is CASRGLAMYNEQFF.

V is TRBV18 and J is TRBJ2-1, with D possibly TRBD2 on 7 matching bases. CDR1 and CDR2 from the germline V gene are KGHSH and LQKENI. The CDR3 sequence is 15 residues long. V was trimmed by 2 bases and J by 10 bases, leaving 18 bases between them. The CDR3 bases are TGTGCCAGCTCACCATTTCGGGGGGCGGCTGTAGAGCAGTTCTTC. Translated, it gives CASSPFRGAAVEQFF.

This clonotype was recorded only once. The chain recombines TRBV5-1 with TRBJ1-1; D unresolved. Trimming cost V 0 bases and J 6 bases, with 12 bases left between them. The CDR3 is 14 amino acids. Per the germline V gene, CDR1 is SGHRS and CDR2 is YFSETQ. CDR3 sequence (DNA): TGCGCCAGCAGCTTGGCCCCAGGTTTAGCTGAAGCTTTCTTT. Protein product: CASSLAPGLAEAFF.

This clonotype occurred many times. The chain links TRBV25-1 to TRBJ2-7; 8 nucleotides align to TRBD1. Trimming removed 5 bases from V and 2 bases from J; junction bases left unmatched: 5. Germline CDR1 MGHDK, CDR2 SYGVNS. The CDR3 totals 14 residues. The CDR3 DNA reads as TGTGCCAGCAGTCGAGGGACAGGTCCCTACGAGCAGTACTTC. Amino acid sequence: CASSRGTGPYEQYF.

This chain links TRBV19 with TRBJ2-6; possible D gene TRBD1, 5 bases. The CDR3 is 16 amino acids. Trimming took 5 bases from V and 3 from J, leaving 14 bases between them. Per the germline V gene, CDR1 is LNHDA and CDR2 is SQIVND (reference sequence). The CDR3 is CASSYSPTDGANVLTF. CDR3 in DNA: TGTGCCAGTAGTTATAGTCCGACAGATGGGGCCAACGTCCTGACTTTC. Full variable domain (outside the CDR3, taken from reference TRBV19 and TRBJ2-6): DGGITQSPKYLFRKEGQNVTLSCEQNLNHDAMYWYRQDPGQGLRLIYYSQIVNDFQKGDIAEGYSVSREKKESFPLTVTSAQKNPTAFYLCASSYSPTDGANVLTFGAGSRLTVL.

This clonotype has more than one count but fewer than ten. The chain carries TRBV7-9 and TRBJ2-1; 8 bases are a match to TRBD2. CDR3 length: 15 residues. The germline gives CDR1 SEHNR, CDR2 FQNEAQ (reference sequence). The V gene end was trimmed by 5 bases and the J gene end by 9 bases; junction bases not matched to a gene: 12. CDR3 region: CASSPLLAGTSEQFF. The CDR3 DNA follows: TGTGCCAGCAGCCCCCTCCTAGCGGGTACGAGTGAGCAGTTCTTC. Based on the CDR3 plus reference TRBV7-9 and TRBJ2-1, the full variable domain is DTGVSQNPRHKITKRGQNVTFRCDPISEHNRLYWYRQTLGQGPEFLTYFQNEAQLEKSRLLSDRFSAERPKGSFSTLEIQRTEQGDSAMYLCASSPLLAGTSEQFFGPGTRLTVL.

J is TRBJ1-2 and V is TRBV5-1; D ambiguous. Germline values: CDR1 SGHRS, CDR2 YFSETQ. V lost 10 bases, J lost 6 bases, and 16 bases lay in between. The CDR3 is 12 residues long. CDR3 region: CAPLGVRDGYTF. The CDR3 nucleotides are TGCGCCCCCCTCGGCGTGAGGGATGGCTACACCTTC.

This chain uses TRBV20-1 with TRBJ2-2; D is unclear. Trimming shortened V by 7 bases and J by 7 bases, and 10 bases separated the two germline ends. The CDR3 consists of 11 residues. From germline, CDR1 is DFQATT and CDR2 SNEGSKA (reference sequence). The CDR3, as DNA: TGCAGTGGTCTAATGTTCGGGGAGCTGTTTTTT. Amino acids: CSGLMFGELFF.

The sample holds a few counts of this clonotype. The J gene is TRBJ1-5, the V gene TRBV2; 9 nucleotides line up with TRBD1. CDR1 and CDR2 (germline): SNHLY, FYNNEI. Trimming took 6 bases from V and 5 from J; bases not matched to a gene: 2. CDR3 length: 13 residues. CDR3 sequence: CASRGQGYQPQHF. CDR3 sequence (DNA): TGTGCCAGCAGGGGACAGGGCTATCAGCCCCAGCATTTT.

The chain recombines TRBV27 with TRBJ2-2; 7 nucleotides align to TRBD2. V was pared by 6 bases and J by 7 bases, with 8 bases of the junction left unmatched. In germline, CDR1 is MNHEY, CDR2 SMNVEV (reference sequence). The CDR3 is made up of 14 amino acids. The CDR3 DNA sequence: TGTGCCAGCAGCCTCGGGGGGACCGGCGGGGAGCTGTTTTTT. The encoded protein is CASSLGGTGGELFF.

The rearrangement links TRBV12-3 or TRBV12-4 to TRBJ2-1, with TRBD2 as a possible D gene (5 bases). Trimming cost V 1 base and J 9 bases, with 13 bases left between them. This CDR3 spans 14 amino acids. CDR3 in amino acids: CASSLDGIRGEQFF. CDR3 coding DNA: TGTGCCAGCAGTTTAGACGGGATACGGGGTGAGCAGTTCTTC.

This clonotype has just a few counts. The chain recombines TRBV4-3 with TRBJ2-1; D call uncertain. The CDR3 covers 12 residues. Trimming shortened V by 6 bases and J by 9 bases, and 12 bases separated the two germline ends. Germline V lookup: CDR1 LGHNA, CDR2 YSLEER. The CDR3 here is CASRSDFGEQFF. In nucleotides, the CDR3 is TGCGCCAGCAGATCTGACTTTGGTGAGCAGTTCTTC.

This chain connects TRBV6-2 or TRBV6-3 to TRBJ1-1, with unresolved D. Trimming removed 6 bases at V and 5 bases at J, with 13 bases between. CDR1 and CDR2 (germline): MNHEY, SVGEGT. The CDR3 has 13 amino acids. Here the CDR3 DNA reads TGTGCCAGCAGCAACGGTGGTTTTACTGAAGCTTTCTTT. Translation gives CASSNGGFTEAFF.

In this sample, this clonotype turned up a few times. The chain carries TRBV5-1 and TRBJ2-1; D remains unclear. Trimming shortened V by 5 bases and J by 9 bases, and 9 bases separated the two germline ends. Germline V CDR1 and CDR2: SGHRS, YFSETQ. This CDR3 spans 11 amino acids. Here the CDR3 reads CASSYQSEQFF. The CDR3 DNA is TGCGCCAGCAGTTATCAAAGTGAGCAGTTCTTC.

This clonotype was seen at least ten times. The chain employs TRBV20-1 and TRBJ1-2, with TRBD1 as a possible D gene (6 bases). The CDR3 runs 12 residues. Looked up from germline, CDR1 is DFQATT and CDR2 is SNEGSKA (reference sequence). V lost 0 bases and J 4 bases, leaving 6 bases between the germline ends. The CDR3 DNA reads as TGCAGTGCTAGAGAAGGGGGCTATGGCTACACCTTC. This sequence encodes CSAREGGYGYTF.

The genes are TRBV29-1 and TRBJ1-1, with a weak D call TRBD1 (5 bases). The ends were cut back, 3 bases at V and 1 base at J, with 9 bases in the middle. CDR1 SQVTM and CDR2 ANQGSEA come from the germline V gene. The CDR3 contains 13 residues. In nucleotides, the CDR3 is TGCAGCGTTGACAGGAGGGGGAACACTGAAGCTTTCTTT. Protein product: CSVDRRGNTEAFF.

This clonotype was counted between two and nine times. This CDR3 reads CAGTTLANTEAFF. The CDR3 nucleotides are TGTGCCGGCACGACCCTGGCGAACACTGAAGCTTTCTTT. The rearrangement links TRBV2 to TRBJ1-1; D remains unclear. Trimming took off 11 bases at V and 1 base at J, with 14 bases between the two ends. From germline, CDR1 is SNHLY and CDR2 FYNNEI. The CDR3 totals 13 residues. The whole variable domain, remainder taken from reference TRBV2 and TRBJ1-1, is EPEVTQTPSHQVTQMGQEVILRCVPISNHLYFYWYRQILGQKVEFLVSFYNNEISEKSEIFDDQFSVERPDGSNFTLKIRSTKLEDSAMYFCAGTTLANTEAFFGQGTRLTVV.

The chain links TRBV15 to TRBJ2-7; D uncertain. Trimming cost V 3 bases and J 3 bases, with 6 bases left between them. CDR1 and CDR2 (germline): LNHNV, YYDKDF (reference sequence). The CDR3 has 12 residues. CDR3 region: CATSSWGYEQYF. DNA of the CDR3: TGTGCCACCAGCAGTTGGGGCTACGAGCAGTACTTC.

The V and J genes are TRBV20-1 and TRBJ1-4; D may be TRBD1 (6 bases). Germline V lookup: CDR1 DFQATT, CDR2 SNEGSKA (reference sequence). The CDR3 is 14 residues long. The V and J ends lost 6 bases and 7 bases respectively, with 18 bases between them. The CDR3 protein is CSAMGGGGGEKLFF. The CDR3 DNA reads TGCAGTGCCATGGGTGGAGGGGGTGGTGAAAAACTGTTTTTT.

Only a few counts were recorded for this clonotype. The rearrangement joins TRBV24-1 to TRBJ2-6; D is perhaps TRBD2 (5 bases). V lost 6 bases to trimming and J lost 2 bases, with 13 bases between them. The CDR3 loop spans 16 amino acids. CDR1 and CDR2 (germline): KGHDR, SFDVKD. CDR3 loop: CATSPKYGAGANVLTF. The CDR3 DNA reads as TGTGCCACCAGTCCGAAGTACGGGGCTGGGGCCAACGTCCTGACTTTC.

Remarks on this clonotype: At one of its ends the junction is not consistent with the germline gene, which may arise from a read error. The rearrangement uses TRBV4-3 and TRBJ2-5, with TRBD1 matching 12 bases. The CDR3 is 16 amino acids. CDR1 LGHNA and CDR2 YSLEER come from the germline V gene. CDR3 sequence reads: CAGSPNPGQGAGTQYF. The CDR3 DNA reads TGCGCCGGCAGCCCTAATCCGGGACAGGGGGCAGGGACCCAGTACTTC.

The chain couples TRBV20-1 to TRBJ2-7; TRBD2 aligns across 10 bases. Trimming at V came to 0 bases and at J to 6 bases, leaving 8 bases not matched to a gene. The CDR3 sequence is 15 residues long. Per the germline V gene, CDR1 is DFQATT and CDR2 is SNEGSKA (reference sequence). In DNA, the CDR3 is TGCAGTGCTAGAGATAAAACTAGCGGGACTGGCGAGCAGTACTTC. This gives the protein CSARDKTSGTGEQYF.

This chain's CDR3 is CASSLDRTRQAEAFF. The DNA of the CDR3 is TGCGCCAGCAGCTTGGATAGGACCCGCCAGGCGGAAGCTTTCTTT. J is TRBJ1-1 and V is TRBV5-1; D is unresolved. The CDR3 is 15 residues long. Looked up from germline, CDR1 is SGHRS and CDR2 is YFSETQ. Deletions cut 0 bases from V and 8 bases from J, with 17 bases between.

V and J are TRBV20-1 and TRBJ1-5; D ambiguous. The CDR3 sequence is 13 residues long. V lost 5 bases and J 7 bases, leaving 15 bases between the germline ends. Per germline, CDR1 DFQATT and CDR2 SNEGSKA (reference sequence). CDR3 residues: CSAVGRSQQPQHF. The CDR3 region has the DNA TGCAGTGCTGTAGGACGGTCCCAACAGCCCCAGCATTTT.

In its sample, this clonotype was seen a few times. Written as DNA, the CDR3 is TGCGCCAGCAGCTTGTCAGGTAACAATCAGCCCCAGCATTTT. This encodes CASSLSGNNQPQHF. The chain employs TRBV5-1 and TRBJ1-5; D remains unclear. CDR1 SGHRS and CDR2 YFSETQ come from the germline V gene. CDR3 length: 14 amino acids. V lost 1 base to trimming and J lost 3 bases, with 8 bases between them.

There are a few counts of this clonotype. This chain connects TRBV7-9 to TRBJ2-5; tentative D call: TRBD1 (5 bases). The CDR3 extends over 14 amino acids. V dropped 8 bases and J dropped 7 bases, with 20 bases sitting between them. Looked up from germline, CDR1 is SEHNR and CDR2 is FQNEAQ (reference sequence). CDR3 nucleotides: TGTGCCAGCCTTTCTTTGCCAGGGAAAGGGACCCAGTACTTC. Translation gives CASLSLPGKGTQYF.

In this sample, this clonotype turned up many times. V and J are TRBV29-1 and TRBJ2-1; 13 bases line up with TRBD2. Per germline, CDR1 SQVTM and CDR2 ANQGSEA. V was pared by 2 bases and J by 8 bases, with 15 bases of the junction left unmatched. The CDR3 spans 18 residues. The CDR3 region has the DNA TGCAGCGTTGAAAGGCCCCCAGGACTAGCGGGGGTGGGGGATGAGCAGTTCTTC. This sequence encodes CSVERPPGLAGVGDEQFF.

J is TRBJ1-1 and V is TRBV20-1; 8 bases line up with TRBD1. This CDR3 contains 15 residues. Germline CDR1 is DFQATT and CDR2 is SNEGSKA (reference sequence). J gave up 3 bases and V 4 bases, and 10 bases lay outside the gene matches. The DNA for the CDR3 is TGCAGTGCTACCGGCCCAGGGGGCGCTTACACTGAAGCTTTCTTT. Residues: CSATGPGGAYTEAFF.

The chain is built from TRBV20-1 and TRBJ2-1; 9 nucleotides match TRBD2. From germline, CDR1 is DFQATT and CDR2 SNEGSKA (reference sequence). V lost 7 bases and J lost 3; bases outside the gene matches: 7. The CDR3 consists of 14 residues. As DNA, the CDR3 is TGCAGTGGGATACTAGCGGGCCTCTACAATGAGCAGTTCTTC. Its translation: CSGILAGLYNEQFF.

This chain connects TRBV11-2 to TRBJ2-3; 8 bases are a match to TRBD2. Looked up from germline, CDR1 is SGHAT and CDR2 is FQNNGV. This CDR3 spans 14 amino acids. V was pared by 3 bases and J by 6 bases, with 5 bases of the junction left unmatched. Written as DNA, the CDR3 is TGTGCCAGCAGCTTTCGGGGGGGAAGGGATACGCAGTATTTT. Its translation: CASSFRGGRDTQYF.